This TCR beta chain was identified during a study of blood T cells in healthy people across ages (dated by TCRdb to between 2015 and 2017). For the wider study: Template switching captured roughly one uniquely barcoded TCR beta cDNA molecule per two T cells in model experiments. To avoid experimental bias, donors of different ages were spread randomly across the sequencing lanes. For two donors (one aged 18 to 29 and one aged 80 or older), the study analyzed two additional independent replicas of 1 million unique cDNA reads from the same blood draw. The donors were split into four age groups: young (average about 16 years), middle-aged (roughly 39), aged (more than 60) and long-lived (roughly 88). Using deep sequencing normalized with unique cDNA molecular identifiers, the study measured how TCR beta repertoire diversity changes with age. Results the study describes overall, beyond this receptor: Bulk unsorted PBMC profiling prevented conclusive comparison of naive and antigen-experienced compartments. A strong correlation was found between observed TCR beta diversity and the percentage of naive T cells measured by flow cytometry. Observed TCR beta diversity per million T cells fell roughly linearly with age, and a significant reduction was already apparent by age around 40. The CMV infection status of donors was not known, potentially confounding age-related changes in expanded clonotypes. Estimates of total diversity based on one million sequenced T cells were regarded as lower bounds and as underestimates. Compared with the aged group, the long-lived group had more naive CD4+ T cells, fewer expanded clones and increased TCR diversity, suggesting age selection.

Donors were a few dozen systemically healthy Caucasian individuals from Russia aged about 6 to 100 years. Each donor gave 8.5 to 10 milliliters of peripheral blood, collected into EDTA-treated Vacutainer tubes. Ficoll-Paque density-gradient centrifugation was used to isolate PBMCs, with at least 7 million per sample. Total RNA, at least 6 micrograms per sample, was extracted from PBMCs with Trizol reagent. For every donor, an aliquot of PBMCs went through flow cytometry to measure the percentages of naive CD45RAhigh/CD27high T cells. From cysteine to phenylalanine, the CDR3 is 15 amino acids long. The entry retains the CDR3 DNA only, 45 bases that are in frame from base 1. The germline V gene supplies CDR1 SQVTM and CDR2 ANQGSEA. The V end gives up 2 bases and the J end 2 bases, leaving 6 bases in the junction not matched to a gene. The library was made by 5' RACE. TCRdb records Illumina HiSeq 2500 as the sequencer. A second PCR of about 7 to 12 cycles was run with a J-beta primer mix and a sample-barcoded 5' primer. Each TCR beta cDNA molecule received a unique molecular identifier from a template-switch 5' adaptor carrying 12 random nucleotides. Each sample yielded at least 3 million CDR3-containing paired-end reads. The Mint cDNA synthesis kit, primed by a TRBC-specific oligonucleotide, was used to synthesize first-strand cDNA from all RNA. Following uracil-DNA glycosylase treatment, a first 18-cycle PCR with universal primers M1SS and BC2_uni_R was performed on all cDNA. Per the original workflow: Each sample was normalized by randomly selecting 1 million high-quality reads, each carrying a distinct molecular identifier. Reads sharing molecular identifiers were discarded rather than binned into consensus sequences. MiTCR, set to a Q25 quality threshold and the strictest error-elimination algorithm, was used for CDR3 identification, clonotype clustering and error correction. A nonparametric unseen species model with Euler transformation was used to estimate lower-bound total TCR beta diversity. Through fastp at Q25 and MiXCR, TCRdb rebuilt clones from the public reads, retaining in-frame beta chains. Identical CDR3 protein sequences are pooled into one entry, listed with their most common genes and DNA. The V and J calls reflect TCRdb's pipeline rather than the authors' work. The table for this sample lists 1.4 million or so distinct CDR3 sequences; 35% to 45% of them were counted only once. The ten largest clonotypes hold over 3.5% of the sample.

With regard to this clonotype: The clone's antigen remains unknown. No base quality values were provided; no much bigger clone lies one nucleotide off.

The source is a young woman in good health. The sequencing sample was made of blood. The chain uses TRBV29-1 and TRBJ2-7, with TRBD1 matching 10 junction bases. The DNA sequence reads TGCAGCGTTGAACTGGGGACAGGGGACACCTACGAGCAGTACTTC. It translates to CSVELGTGDTYEQYF.